The 10 T cell receptor beta chains in this list originate from one sample, sequenced in a study of blood T cell repertoires in COVID-19. TCRdb's copy holds only in-frame clones and misses some; the assay was immunoSEQ multiplex PCR. Altogether tens of thousands of clones are present, 91% being singletons, with the ten largest covering roughly 2%. Sequencing input: peripheral blood. These receptors were obtained from a woman aged 50 to 60 in a cohort sampled during active COVID-19.

V is TRBV11-2 and J is TRBJ1-4; tentatively, D is TRBD1 (5 bases). In germline, CDR1 is SGHAT, CDR2 FQNNGV. V was trimmed by 1 base and J by 4 bases, leaving 10 bases between them. This CDR3 has 15 residues. The CDR3 reads CASSLGGVGNEKLFF. For the CDR3, the DNA is TGTGCCAGCAGCTTAGGGGGGGTTGGTAATGAAAAACTGTTTTTT.

V is TRBV6-1 and J is TRBJ2-3; 7 positions match TRBD1. Per the germline V gene, CDR1 is MNHNS and CDR2 is SASEGT. The CDR3 has 18 residues. With V trimmed by 0 bases and J by 2 bases, 11 bases remained unmatched. The DNA for the CDR3 is TGTGCCAGCAGTGAAGCAGGGGTGAGGGGGCGAGACACAGATACGCAGTATTTT. Translated: CASSEAGVRGRDTDTQYF.

The chain joins TRBV6-5 to TRBJ2-5; D gene ambiguous. Germline values: CDR1 MNHEY, CDR2 SVGAGI. The V gene lost 5 bases and the J gene lost 5 bases, with 6 bases spanning the gap. The CDR3 consists of 11 residues. CDR3 bases: TGTGCCAGCAGTACCCGGGAGACCCAGTACTTC. Protein: CASSTRETQYF.

V gene TRBV3-1 (or the pseudogene TRBV3-2) combines with J gene TRBJ1-6; TRBD1 is a possible D gene (5 bases). The CDR3 covers 14 residues. Germline V gene lookup returns CDR1 LGHDT and CDR2 YNNKEL (reference sequence). The V end lost 5 bases, the J end lost 7 bases, and 12 bases lay between the germline ends. The CDR3 DNA is TGTGCCAGCAGCTTGGGGGGTCCGAATTCACCCCTCCACTTT. The encoded protein is CASSLGGPNSPLHF.

The rearrangement joins TRBV9 to TRBJ2-2, with 12 bases fitting TRBD2. The ends lost 0 bases at V and 1 base at J; junction bases unmatched: 7. Germline assignment: CDR1 SGDLS and CDR2 YYNGEE. The CDR3 is 19 residues long. CDR3 sequence: CASSVGLLAGGWNTGELFF. In DNA form, the CDR3 reads TGTGCCAGCAGCGTAGGGTTACTAGCGGGAGGCTGGAACACCGGGGAGCTGTTTTTT.

The rearrangement joins TRBV27 to TRBJ1-4, with D hard to call. The CDR3 has 13 amino acids. Germline CDR1 is MNHEY and CDR2 is SMNVEV (reference sequence). V lost 5 bases to trimming and J lost 4 bases, with 8 bases between them. CDR3 residues: CASSRPGNEKLFF. The CDR3, as DNA: TGTGCCAGCAGTCGACCGGGTAATGAAAAACTGTTTTTT.

The chain has TRBV5-1 and TRBJ2-1; the match to TRBD2 covers 8 bases. This CDR3 spans 17 amino acids. Germline values: CDR1 SGHRS, CDR2 YFSETQ. The V gene end was trimmed by 1 base and the J gene end by 0 bases; junction bases not matched to a gene: 6. CDR3 in amino acids: CASSLWGGGSSYNEQFF. The CDR3 bases are TGCGCCAGCAGCTTGTGGGGCGGGGGGAGCTCCTACAATGAGCAGTTCTTC.

J is TRBJ2-1 and V is TRBV28, with 10 bases lining up with TRBD2. The CDR3 is made up of 19 amino acids. Germline V gene sequence: CDR1 MDHEN, CDR2 SYDVKM. Trimming took 5 bases from V and 5 from J; bases not matched to a gene: 18. The CDR3 nucleotides are TGTGCCAGCAGTCCTTACTTAGCGGGAGGCCCCTGGAAAGACAATGAGCAGTTCTTC. Protein: CASSPYLAGGPWKDNEQFF.

V and J are TRBV3-1 (or the pseudogene TRBV3-2) and TRBJ1-4; D is perhaps TRBD1 (6 bases). The CDR3 is made up of 14 amino acids. V shed 4 bases and J shed 6 bases, with 12 bases lying between them. Germline CDR1 is LGHDT and CDR2 is YNNKEL (reference sequence). CDR3 DNA sequence: TGTGCCAGCAGCCTAAGGGGGTCGGATGAAAAACTGTTTTTT. Translated, it gives CASSLRGSDEKLFF.

The chain couples TRBV3-1 (or the pseudogene TRBV3-2) to TRBJ2-5, with TRBD1 as a possible D gene (6 bases). V lost 4 bases to trimming and J lost 5 bases, with 17 bases between them. The germline gives CDR1 LGHDT, CDR2 YNNKEL (reference sequence). The CDR3 loop spans 15 amino acids. The CDR3: CASSPLSRGQETQYF. DNA of the CDR3: TGTGCCAGCAGCCCCCTTAGCCGAGGACAGGAGACCCAGTACTTC.